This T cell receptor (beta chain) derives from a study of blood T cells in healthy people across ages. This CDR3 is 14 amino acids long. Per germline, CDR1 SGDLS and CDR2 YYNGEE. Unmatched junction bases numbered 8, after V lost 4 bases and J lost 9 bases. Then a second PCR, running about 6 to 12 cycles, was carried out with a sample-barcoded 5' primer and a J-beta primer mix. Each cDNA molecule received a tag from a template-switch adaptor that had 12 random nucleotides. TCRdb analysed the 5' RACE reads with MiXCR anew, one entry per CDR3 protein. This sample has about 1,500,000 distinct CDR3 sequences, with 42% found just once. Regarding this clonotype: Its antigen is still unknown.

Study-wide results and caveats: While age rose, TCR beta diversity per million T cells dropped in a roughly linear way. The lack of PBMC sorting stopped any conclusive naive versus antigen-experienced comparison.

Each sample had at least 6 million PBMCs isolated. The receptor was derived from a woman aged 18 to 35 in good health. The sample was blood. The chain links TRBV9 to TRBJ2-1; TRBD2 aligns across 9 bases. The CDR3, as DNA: TGTGCCAGCAGCACAGGCGGGGGGGTGGGTGAGCAGTTCTTC. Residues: CASSTGGGVGEQFF.